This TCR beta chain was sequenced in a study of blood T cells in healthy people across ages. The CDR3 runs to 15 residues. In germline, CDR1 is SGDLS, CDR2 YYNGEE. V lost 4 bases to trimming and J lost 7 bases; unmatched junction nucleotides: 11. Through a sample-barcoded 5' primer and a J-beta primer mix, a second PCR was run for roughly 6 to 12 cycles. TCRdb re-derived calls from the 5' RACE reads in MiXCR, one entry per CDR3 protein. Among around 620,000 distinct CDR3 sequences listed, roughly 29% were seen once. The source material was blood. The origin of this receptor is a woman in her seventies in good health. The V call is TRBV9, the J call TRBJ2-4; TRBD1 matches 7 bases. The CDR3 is CASSPDTGTDNIQYF. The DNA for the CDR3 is TGTGCCAGCAGCCCCGACACCGGGACAGATAACATTCAGTACTTC.